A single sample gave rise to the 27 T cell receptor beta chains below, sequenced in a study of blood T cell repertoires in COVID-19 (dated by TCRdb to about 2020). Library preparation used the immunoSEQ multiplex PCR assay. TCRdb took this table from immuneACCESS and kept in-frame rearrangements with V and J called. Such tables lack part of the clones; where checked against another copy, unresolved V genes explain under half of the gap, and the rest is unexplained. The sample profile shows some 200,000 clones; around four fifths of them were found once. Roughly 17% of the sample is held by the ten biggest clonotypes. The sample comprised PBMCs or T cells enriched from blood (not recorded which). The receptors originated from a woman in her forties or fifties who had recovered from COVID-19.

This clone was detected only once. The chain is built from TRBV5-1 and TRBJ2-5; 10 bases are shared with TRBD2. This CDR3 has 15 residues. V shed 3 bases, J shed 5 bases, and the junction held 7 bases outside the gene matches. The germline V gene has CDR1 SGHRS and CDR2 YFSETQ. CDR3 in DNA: TGCGCCAGCAGCTCTAAGCGGGAGGGCGGGGAGACCCAGTACTTC. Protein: CASSSKREGGETQYF.

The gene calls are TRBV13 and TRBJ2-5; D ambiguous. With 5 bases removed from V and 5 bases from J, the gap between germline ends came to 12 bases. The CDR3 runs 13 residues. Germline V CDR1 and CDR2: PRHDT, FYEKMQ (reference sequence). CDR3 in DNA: TGTGCCAGCAGCCGGAACGGAGAGGAGACCCAGTACTTC. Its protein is CASSRNGEETQYF. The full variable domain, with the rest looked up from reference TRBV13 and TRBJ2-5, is AAGVIQSPRHLIKEKRETATLKCYPIPRHDTVYWYQQGPGQDPQFLISFYEKMQSDKGSIPDRFSAQQFSDYHSELNMSSLELGDSALYFCASSRNGEETQYFGPGTRLLVL.

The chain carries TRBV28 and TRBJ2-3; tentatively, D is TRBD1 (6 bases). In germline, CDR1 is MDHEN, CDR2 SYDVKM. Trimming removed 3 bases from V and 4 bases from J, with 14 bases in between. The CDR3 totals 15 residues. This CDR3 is CASSLAGVGADTQYF. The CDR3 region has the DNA TGTGCCAGCAGTTTGGCAGGGGTAGGCGCAGATACGCAGTATTTT.

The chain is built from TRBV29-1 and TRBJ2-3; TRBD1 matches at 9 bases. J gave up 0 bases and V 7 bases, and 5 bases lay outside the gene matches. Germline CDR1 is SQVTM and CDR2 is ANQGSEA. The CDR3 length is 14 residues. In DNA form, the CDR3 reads TGCAGCGCAGGGACAGGGATGAGCACAGATACGCAGTATTTT. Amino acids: CSAGTGMSTDTQYF.

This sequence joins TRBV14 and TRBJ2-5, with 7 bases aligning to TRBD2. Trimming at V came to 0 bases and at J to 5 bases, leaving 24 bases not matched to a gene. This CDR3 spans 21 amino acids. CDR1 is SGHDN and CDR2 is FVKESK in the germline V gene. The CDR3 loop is CASSQESLVRGGSTQQETQYF. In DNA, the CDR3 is TGTGCCAGCAGCCAAGAATCTCTAGTCCGAGGCGGGAGTACTCAACAGGAGACCCAGTACTTC.

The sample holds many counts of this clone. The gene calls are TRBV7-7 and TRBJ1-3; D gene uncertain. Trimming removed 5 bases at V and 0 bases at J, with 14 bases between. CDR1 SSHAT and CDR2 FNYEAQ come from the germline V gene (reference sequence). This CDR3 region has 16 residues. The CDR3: CASSPPLRGSGNTIYF. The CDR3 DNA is TGTGCCAGCAGCCCACCCTTACGGGGCTCTGGAAACACCATATATTTT.

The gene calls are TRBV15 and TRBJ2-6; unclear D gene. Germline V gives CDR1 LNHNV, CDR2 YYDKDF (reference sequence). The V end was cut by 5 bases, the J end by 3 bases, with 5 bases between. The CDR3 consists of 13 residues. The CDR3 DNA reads TGTGCCACCAGCCCGGGTGGGGCCAACGTCCTGACTTTC. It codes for CATSPGGANVLTF.

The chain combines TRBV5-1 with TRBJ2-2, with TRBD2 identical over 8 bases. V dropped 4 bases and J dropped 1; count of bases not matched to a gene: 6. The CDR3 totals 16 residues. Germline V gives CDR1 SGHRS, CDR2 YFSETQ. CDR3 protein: CASSPIAGQNTGELFF. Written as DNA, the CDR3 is TGCGCCAGCAGCCCAATAGCGGGGCAGAACACCGGGGAGCTGTTTTTT.

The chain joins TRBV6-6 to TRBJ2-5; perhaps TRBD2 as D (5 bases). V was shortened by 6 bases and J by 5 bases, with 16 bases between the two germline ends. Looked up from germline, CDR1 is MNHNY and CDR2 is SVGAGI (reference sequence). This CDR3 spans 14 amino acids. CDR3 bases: TGTGCCAGCAGCAAAGCGGCAGTCTATGAGACCCAGTACTTC. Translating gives CASSKAAVYETQYF.

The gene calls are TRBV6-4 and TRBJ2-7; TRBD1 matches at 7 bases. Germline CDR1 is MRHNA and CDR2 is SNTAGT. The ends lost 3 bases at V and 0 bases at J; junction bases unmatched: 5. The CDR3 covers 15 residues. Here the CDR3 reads CASSEKTGPSYEQYF. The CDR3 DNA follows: TGTGCCAGCAGTGAGAAGACAGGGCCCTCCTACGAGCAGTACTTC.

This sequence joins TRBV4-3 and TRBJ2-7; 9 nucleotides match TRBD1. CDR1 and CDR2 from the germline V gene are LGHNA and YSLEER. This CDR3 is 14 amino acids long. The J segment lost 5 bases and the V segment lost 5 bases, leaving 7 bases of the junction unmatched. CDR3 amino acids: CASSGGQGFHEQYF. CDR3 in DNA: TGCGCCAGCAGCGGGGGACAGGGATTCCACGAGCAGTACTTC.

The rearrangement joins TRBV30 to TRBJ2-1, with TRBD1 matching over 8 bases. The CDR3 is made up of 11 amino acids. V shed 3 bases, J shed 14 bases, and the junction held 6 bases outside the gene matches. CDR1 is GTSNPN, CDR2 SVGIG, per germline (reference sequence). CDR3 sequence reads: CAWSPGGPEFF. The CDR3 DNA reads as TGTGCCTGGAGCCCAGGGGGCCCAGAGTTCTTC.

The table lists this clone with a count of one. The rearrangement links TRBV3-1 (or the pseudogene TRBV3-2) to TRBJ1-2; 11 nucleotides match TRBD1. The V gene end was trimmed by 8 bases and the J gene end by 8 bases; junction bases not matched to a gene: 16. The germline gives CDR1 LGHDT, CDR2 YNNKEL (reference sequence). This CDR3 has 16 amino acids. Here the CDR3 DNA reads TGTGCCAGCGCGTCCGGGACAGGGGGTCCCCCAGGAGGCTACACCTTC. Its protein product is CASASGTGGPPGGYTF.

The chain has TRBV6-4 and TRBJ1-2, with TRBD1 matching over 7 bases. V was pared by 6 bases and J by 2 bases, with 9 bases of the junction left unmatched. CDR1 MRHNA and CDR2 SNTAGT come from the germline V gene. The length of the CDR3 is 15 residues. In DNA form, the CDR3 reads TGTGCCAGCAGACCCAACAGGGGTCACAACTATGGCTACACCTTC. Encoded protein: CASRPNRGHNYGYTF.

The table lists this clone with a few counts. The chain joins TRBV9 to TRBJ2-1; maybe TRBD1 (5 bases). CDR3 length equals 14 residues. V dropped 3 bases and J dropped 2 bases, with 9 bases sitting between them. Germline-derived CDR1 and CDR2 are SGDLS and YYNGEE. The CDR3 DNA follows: TGTGCCAGCAGCGAGGCGGACACCTACAATGAGCAGTTCTTC. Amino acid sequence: CASSEADTYNEQFF.

The CDR3 DNA follows: TGCGCCAGCAGCTTTCTAGCGGGAGGGCAGAATGAGCAGTTCTTC. Protein sequence: CASSFLAGGQNEQFF. The J gene is TRBJ2-1, the V gene TRBV5-1, with TRBD2 identical over 12 bases. The CDR3 consists of 15 residues. Germline V lookup: CDR1 SGHRS, CDR2 YFSETQ. The V gene end was trimmed by 2 bases and the J gene end by 7 bases; junction bases not matched to a gene: 4.

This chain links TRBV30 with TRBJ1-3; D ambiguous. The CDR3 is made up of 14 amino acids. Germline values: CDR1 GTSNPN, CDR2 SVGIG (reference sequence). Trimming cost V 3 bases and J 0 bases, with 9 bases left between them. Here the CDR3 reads CAWRKDSSGNTIYF. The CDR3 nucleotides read TGTGCCTGGAGGAAGGACTCCTCTGGAAACACCATATATTTT.

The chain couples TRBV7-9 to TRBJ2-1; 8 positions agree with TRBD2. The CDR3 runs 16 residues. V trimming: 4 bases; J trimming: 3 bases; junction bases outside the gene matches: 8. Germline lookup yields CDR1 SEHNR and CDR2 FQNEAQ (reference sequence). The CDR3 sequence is CASSWAGGKNYNEQFF. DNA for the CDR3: TGTGCCAGCAGCTGGGCGGGGGGCAAGAACTACAATGAGCAGTTCTTC.

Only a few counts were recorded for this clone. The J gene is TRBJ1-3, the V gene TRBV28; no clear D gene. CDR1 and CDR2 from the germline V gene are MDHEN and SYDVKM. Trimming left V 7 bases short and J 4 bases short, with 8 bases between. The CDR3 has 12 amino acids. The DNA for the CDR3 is TGTGCCAGCACTACTCCGGGAAACACCATATATTTT. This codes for CASTTPGNTIYF.

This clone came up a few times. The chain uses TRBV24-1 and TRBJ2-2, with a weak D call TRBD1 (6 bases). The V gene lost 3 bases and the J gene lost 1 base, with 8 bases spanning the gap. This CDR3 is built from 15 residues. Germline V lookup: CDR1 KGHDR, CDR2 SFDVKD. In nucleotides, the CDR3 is TGTGCCACCAGTGATCCGGGACAGAACACCGGGGAGCTGTTTTTT. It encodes CATSDPGQNTGELFF.

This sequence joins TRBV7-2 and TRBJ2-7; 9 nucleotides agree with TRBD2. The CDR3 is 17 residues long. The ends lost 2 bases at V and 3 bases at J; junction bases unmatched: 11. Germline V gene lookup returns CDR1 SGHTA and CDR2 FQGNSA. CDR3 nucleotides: TGTGCCAGCAGCTTAAAAGGACTAGCGCCACAAAACTACGAGCAGTACTTC. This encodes CASSLKGLAPQNYEQYF.

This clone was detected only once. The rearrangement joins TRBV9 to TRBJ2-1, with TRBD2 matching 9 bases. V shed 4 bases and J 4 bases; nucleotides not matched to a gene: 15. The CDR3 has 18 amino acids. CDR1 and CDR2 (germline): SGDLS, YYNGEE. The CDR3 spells CASSPPRGGRETYNEQFF. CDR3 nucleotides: TGTGCCAGCAGCCCCCCCCGGGGCGGGAGGGAGACTTACAATGAGCAGTTCTTC.

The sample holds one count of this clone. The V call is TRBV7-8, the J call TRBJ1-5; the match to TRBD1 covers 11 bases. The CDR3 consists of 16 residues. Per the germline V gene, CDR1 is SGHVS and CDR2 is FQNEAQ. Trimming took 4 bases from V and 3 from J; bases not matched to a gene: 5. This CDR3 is CASSSWDRGNNQPQHF. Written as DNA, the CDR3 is TGTGCCAGCAGCTCCTGGGACAGGGGGAACAATCAGCCCCAGCATTTT.

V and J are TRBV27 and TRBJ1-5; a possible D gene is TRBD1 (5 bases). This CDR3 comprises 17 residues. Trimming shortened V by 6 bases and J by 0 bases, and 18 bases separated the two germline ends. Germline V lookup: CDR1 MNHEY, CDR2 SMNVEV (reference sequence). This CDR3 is CASSLAGGVYSNQPQHF. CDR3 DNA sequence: TGTGCCAGCAGCCTCGCCGGGGGTGTGTATAGCAATCAGCCCCAGCATTTT.

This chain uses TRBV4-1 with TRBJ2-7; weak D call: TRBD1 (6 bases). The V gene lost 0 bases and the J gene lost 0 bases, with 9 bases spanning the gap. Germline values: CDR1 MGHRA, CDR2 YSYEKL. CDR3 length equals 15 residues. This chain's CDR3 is CASSQEGHISYEQYF. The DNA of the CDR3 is TGCGCCAGCAGCCAAGAGGGACACATCTCCTACGAGCAGTACTTC.

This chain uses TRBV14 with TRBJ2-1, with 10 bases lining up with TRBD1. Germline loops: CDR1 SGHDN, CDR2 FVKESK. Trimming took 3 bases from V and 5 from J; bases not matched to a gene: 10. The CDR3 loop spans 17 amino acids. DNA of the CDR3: TGTGCCAGCAGCCATCCCGGGACAGGGGTACTCGACAATGAGCAGTTCTTC. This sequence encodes CASSHPGTGVLDNEQFF.

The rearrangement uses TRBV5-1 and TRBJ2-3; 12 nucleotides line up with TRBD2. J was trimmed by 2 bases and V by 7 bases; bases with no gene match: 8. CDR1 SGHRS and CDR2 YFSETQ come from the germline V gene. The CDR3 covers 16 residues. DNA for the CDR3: TGCGCCAGCTCCGCCGGACTAGCGGGGAACACAGATACGCAGTATTTT. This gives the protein CASSAGLAGNTDTQYF.